This T cell receptor beta chain was captured by sequencing in a study of cytomegalovirus exposure and HLA in healthy donors. Turning to the study itself: An early release of data contained approximately 80 million unique TCRs, which came from HLA-typed donors.

Concerning this clone itself: Its antigen remains unidentified. Its ends do not fully match the called genes, so a read error is possible.

Points from the study as a whole: What a later analysis reportedly showed was that an Asian-associated ancestry cluster had fewer N-insertions than the 666-donor mean. Presence/absence comparisons presumed near-even sequencing depth among donors.

The CDR3 spans 15 residues. Germline assignment: CDR1 SGHRS and CDR2 YFSETQ. The PCR used 60 Vbeta and 13 Jbeta primers. Original analysis: An analysis performed later counted roughly 80 million unique TCR beta chains (roughly 11 million of them shared). Assay: immunoSEQ multiplex PCR; the TCRdb copy retains only in-frame clones and omits some. V, J and clone size reflect that table, while D and trimming were determined from the DNA. This sample has around 200,000 clones, with about 80% found just once. Sequences were obtained from PBMCs. The TCR sequence derives from a woman between 35 and 50 years old in good health and CMV-seronegative. V and J are TRBV5-1 and TRBJ2-5; D is possibly TRBD2 (7 bases). The CDR3 coding sequence is TGCGCCAGCAGCCCGGGGGCTAGCGGACAAGAGACCCAGCACTTC. Encoded protein: CASSPGASGQETQHF. Full variable domain (rest looked up from reference TRBV5-1 and TRBJ2-5): KAGVTQTPRYLIKTRGQQVTLSCSPISGHRSVSWYQQTPGQGLQFLFEYFSETQRNKGNFPGRFSGRQFSNSRSEMNVSTLELGDSALYLCASSPGASGQETQHFGPGTRLLVL.